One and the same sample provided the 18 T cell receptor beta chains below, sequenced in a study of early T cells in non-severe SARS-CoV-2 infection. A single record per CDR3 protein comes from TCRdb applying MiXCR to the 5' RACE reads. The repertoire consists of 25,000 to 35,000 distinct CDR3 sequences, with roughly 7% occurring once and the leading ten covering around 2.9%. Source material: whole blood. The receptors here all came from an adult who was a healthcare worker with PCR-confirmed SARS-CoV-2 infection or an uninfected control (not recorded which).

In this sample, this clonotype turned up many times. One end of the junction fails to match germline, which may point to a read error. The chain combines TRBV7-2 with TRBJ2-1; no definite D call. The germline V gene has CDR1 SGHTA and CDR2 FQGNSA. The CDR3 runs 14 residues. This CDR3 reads CASSQDTSTRVIVF. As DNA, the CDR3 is TGTGCCAGCAGCCAAGATACGAGTACCCGTGTCATAGTCTTC.

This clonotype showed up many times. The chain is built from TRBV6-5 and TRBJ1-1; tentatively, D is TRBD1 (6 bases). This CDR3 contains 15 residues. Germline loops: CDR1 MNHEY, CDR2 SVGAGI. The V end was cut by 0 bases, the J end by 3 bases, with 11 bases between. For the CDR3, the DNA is TGTGCCAGCAGTTACTCTCACAGGGTAGACACTGAAGCTTTCTTT. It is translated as CASSYSHRVDTEAFF.

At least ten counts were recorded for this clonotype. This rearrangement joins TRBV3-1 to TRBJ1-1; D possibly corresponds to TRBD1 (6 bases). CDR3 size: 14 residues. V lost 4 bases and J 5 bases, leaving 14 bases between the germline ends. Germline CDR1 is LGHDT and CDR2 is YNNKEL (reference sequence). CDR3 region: CASSPVGGRTEAFF. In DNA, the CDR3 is TGTGCCAGCAGCCCAGTGGGGGGCCGGACTGAAGCTTTCTTT.

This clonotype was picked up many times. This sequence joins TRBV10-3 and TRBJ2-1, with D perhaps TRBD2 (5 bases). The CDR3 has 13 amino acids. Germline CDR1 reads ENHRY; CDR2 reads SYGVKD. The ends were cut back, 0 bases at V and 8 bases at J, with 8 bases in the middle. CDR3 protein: CAISESILDEQFF. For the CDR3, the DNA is TGTGCCATCAGTGAGTCGATACTAGATGAGCAGTTCTTC.

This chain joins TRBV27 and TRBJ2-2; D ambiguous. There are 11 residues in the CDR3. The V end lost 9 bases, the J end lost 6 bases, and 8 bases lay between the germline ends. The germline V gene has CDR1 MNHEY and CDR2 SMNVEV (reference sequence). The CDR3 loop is CASKGAGELFF. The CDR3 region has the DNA TGTGCCAGTAAGGGTGCCGGGGAGCTGTTTTTT.

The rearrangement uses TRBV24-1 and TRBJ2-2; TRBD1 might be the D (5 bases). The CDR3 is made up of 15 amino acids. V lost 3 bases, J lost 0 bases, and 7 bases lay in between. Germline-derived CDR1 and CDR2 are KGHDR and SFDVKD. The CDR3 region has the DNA TGTGCCACCAGTGATACGACAGCGAACACCGGGGAGCTGTTTTTT. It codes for CATSDTTANTGELFF.

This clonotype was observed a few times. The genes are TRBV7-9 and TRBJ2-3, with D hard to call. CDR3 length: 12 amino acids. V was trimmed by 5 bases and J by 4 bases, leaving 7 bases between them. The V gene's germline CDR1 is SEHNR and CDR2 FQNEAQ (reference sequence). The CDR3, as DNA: TGTGCCAGCAGCCCCTTTCCAGATACGCAGTATTTT. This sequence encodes CASSPFPDTQYF.

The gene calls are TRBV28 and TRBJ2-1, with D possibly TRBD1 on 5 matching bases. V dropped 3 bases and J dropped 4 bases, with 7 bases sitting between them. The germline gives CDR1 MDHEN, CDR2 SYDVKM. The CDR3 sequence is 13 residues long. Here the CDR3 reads CASSFDRYNEQFF. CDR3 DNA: TGTGCCAGCAGTTTTGACAGATACAATGAGCAGTTCTTC.

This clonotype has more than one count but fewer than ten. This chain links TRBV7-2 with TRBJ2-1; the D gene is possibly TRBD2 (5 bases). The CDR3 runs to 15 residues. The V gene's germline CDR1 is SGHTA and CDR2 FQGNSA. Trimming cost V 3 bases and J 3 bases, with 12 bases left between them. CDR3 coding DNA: TGTGCCAGCAGCTTCAGCGGACCTGACTACAATGAGCAGTTCTTC. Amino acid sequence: CASSFSGPDYNEQFF.

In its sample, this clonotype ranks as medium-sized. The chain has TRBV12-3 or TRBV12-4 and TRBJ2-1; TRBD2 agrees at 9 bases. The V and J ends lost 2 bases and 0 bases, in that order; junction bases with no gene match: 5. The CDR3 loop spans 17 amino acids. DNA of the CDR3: TGTGCCAGCAGTTTACGGGCTAGCGGGACCTCCTACAATGAGCAGTTCTTC. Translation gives CASSLRASGTSYNEQFF.

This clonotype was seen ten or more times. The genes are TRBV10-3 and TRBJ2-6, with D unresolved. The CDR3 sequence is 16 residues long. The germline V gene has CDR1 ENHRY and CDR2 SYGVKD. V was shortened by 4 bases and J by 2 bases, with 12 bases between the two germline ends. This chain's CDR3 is CAISVFSGTGANVLTF. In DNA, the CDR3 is TGTGCCATCAGTGTGTTTTCTGGTACTGGGGCCAACGTCCTGACTTTC.

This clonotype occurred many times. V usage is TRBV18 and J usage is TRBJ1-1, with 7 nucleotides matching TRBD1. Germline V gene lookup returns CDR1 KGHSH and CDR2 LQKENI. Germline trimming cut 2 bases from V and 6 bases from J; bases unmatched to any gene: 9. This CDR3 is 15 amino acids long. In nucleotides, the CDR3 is TGTGCCAGCTCACCAACAGTTAAGGGGGCCGCTGAAGCTTTCTTT. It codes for CASSPTVKGAAEAFF.

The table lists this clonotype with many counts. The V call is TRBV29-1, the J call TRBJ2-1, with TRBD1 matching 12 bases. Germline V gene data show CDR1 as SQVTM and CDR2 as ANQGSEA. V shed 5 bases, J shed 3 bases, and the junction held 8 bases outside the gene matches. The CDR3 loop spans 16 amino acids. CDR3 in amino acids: CSVTGTGGKRYNEQFF. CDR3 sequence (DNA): TGCAGCGTTACCGGGACAGGGGGCAAACGCTACAATGAGCAGTTCTTC.

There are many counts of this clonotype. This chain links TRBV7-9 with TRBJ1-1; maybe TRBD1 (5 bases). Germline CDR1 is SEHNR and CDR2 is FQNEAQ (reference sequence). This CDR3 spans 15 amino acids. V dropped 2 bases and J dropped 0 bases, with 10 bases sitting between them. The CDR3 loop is CASSLLGVMNTEAFF. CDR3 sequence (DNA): TGTGCCAGCAGCTTATTAGGGGTAATGAACACTGAAGCTTTCTTT.

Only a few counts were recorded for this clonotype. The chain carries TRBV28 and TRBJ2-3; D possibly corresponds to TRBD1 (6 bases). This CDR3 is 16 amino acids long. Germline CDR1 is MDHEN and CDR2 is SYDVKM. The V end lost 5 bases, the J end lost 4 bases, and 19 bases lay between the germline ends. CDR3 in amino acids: CASSLPTGFSADTQYF. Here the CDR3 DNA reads TGTGCCAGCAGTCTCCCGACAGGTTTCAGTGCAGATACGCAGTATTTT.

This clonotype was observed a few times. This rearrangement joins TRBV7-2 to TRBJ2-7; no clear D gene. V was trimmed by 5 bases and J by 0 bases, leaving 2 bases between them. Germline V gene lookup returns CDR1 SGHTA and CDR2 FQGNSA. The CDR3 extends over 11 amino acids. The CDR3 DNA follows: TGTGCCAGCAGCGCCTCCTACGAGCAGTACTTC. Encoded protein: CASSASYEQYF.

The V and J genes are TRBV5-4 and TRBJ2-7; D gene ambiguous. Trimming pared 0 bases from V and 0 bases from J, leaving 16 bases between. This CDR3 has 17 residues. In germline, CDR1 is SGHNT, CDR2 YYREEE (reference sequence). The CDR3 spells CASSLGFGNSGSYEQYF. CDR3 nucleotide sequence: TGTGCCAGCAGCTTGGGTTTTGGCAATTCAGGCTCCTACGAGCAGTACTTC.

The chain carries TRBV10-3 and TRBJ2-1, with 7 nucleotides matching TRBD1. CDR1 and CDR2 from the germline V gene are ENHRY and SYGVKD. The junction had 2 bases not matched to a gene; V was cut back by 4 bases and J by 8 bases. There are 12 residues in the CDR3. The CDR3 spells CAISGQGYEQFF. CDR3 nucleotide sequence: TGTGCCATCAGTGGACAGGGTTATGAGCAGTTCTTC.